The rows below give T cell receptor beta chains drawn from one sample of a study of blood T cell repertoires in COVID-19. Assay: immunoSEQ multiplex PCR; the TCRdb copy retains only in-frame clones and omits some. Found here are 25,000 to 30,000 clones, approximately 84% of them singletons; the top ten hold more than 40%. The specimen sequenced was peripheral blood. These receptors all come from a woman at least 80 years old with acute or convalescent COVID-19. The conserved cysteine and the conserved F or W are not part of the CDR3 here.

j_call v_call cdr3_length cdr3_aa
TRBJ2-7 TRBV9 10 ASSGGLGEQY
TRBJ1-1 TRBV5-1 14 ASSLNLVGPNTEAF
TRBJ2-2 TRBV6-1 14 ASSAQTATNTGELF
TRBJ2-5 TRBV19 13 ASSPPDRGRETQY
TRBJ2-1 TRBV6-6 13 ASIAGTSSYNEQF
TRBJ1-2 TRBV27 11 ASRPTGTYGYT
TRBJ1-1 TRBV5-1 10 ASRKGFTEAF
TRBJ2-3 TRBV29-1 14 SVVGSGRGSTDTQY
TRBJ2-3 TRBV7-9 14 ASSFGGLAGADTQY
TRBJ1-1 TRBV28 10 ASSTGVAEAF
TRBJ2-1 TRBV24-1 10 ATGGTYNEQF
TRBJ1-1 TRBV7-3 19 ASSVSLIVQGVTGMNTEAF
TRBJ2-2 TRBV5-1 13 ASSQGTGDIGELF
TRBJ1-2 TRBV16 12 ASSQSGGLYGYT
TRBJ1-5 TRBV2 11 ASSAESNQPQH
TRBJ2-2 TRBV5-1 13 ASSLAGTNTGELF
TRBJ2-6 TRBV28 20 ASSFPSGTSGRGSSGANVLT
TRBJ2-7 TRBV27 16 ASSPLTRQGITDYEQY
TRBJ2-7 TRBV30 10 AWTSGSYEQY
TRBJ2-7 TRBV28 12 ASSPSGSSYEQY
TRBJ2-1 TRBV3-1/TRBV3-2 14 ASSQEYPSGYNEQF
TRBJ2-3 TRBV29-1 10 SAAEGTDTQY
TRBJ2-7 TRBV19 11 ASGGTAVGEQY
TRBJ2-3 TRBV5-1 14 ASSFAAGGNTDTQY
TRBJ1-3 TRBV4-3 12 ASSQGAGSGTIY
TRBJ1-2 TRBV28 12 ASSSPGTAYGYT
TRBJ2-3 TRBV9 14 ASSIETGAGGDTQY
TRBJ1-1 TRBV29-1 12 SVEEAGLNTEAF
TRBJ1-2 TRBV15 11 ATSTDTYYGYT
TRBJ1-2 TRBV10-3 11 AISEIPLYGYT
TRBJ1-6 TRBV5-5 13 ASSHRDRPNSPLH
TRBJ1-6 TRBV6-6 12 ASSYDIGRSPLH
TRBJ1-2 TRBV6-6 12 ASSYAGEGYGYT
TRBJ2-7 TRBV29-1 12 SVLDDRSSYEQY
TRBJ2-1 TRBV15 14 ATSVFTGSSYNEQF